The sequence of this T cell receptor beta chain was determined in a study of blood T cell repertoires in COVID-19. How the authors handled the data: By means of reference gene primer amplification, nucleated cell counts were estimated. Clones were sequenced by immunoSEQ multiplex PCR, and TCRdb holds only the in-frame ones, with some missing. From that table come the V and J calls and clone size; the DNA was used to work out D and trimming. The sample lists about 150,000 clones, approximately 85% occurring once. With 5 bases removed from V and 6 bases from J, the gap between germline ends came to 12 bases. This CDR3 is built from 13 residues. Germline V gene data show CDR1 as SGHTA and CDR2 as FQGTGA.

The receptor comes from a woman between 45 and 60 years old with acute COVID-19. The sequenced material came from PBMCs or T cells enriched from blood (not recorded which). The chain carries TRBV7-3 and TRBJ2-3; D not resolved. CDR3 coding DNA: TGTGCCAGCAGCCCCGGAGTTTCGGATACGCAGTATTTT. Amino acids: CASSPGVSDTQYF.